One and the same sample provided the 9 T cell receptor beta chains below, sequenced in a study of shared clonotypes between healthy human individuals (dated by TCRdb to the early 2020s). Libraries were built with the immunoSEQ multiplex PCR assay. TCRdb took this table from immuneACCESS and kept in-frame rearrangements with V and J called. Such tables lack part of the clones; where checked against another copy, unresolved V genes explain under half of the gap, and the rest is unexplained. For this sample the table gives millions of clones, of which 90% to 95% were detected only once. Under 0.15% of the sample is taken by the ten largest. The sequenced material came from naive CD4+ T cells sorted from blood. Taken with the paper, the label for cell subset or site translates to: CD45RA+ positively selected. The receptor set was obtained from a man aged 18 to 30 in good health.

This clone appeared a single time. V and J are TRBV18 and TRBJ2-2; 8 nucleotides align to TRBD1. This CDR3 is built from 16 residues. CDR1 KGHSH and CDR2 LQKENI come from the germline V gene. The V and J ends lost 3 bases and 1 base, in that order; junction bases with no gene match: 4. CDR3 residues: CASSPKGQENTGELFF. The DNA for the CDR3 is TGTGCCAGCTCACCGAAGGGACAGGAGAACACCGGGGAGCTGTTTTTT. The variable domain in full, with the rest retrieved from reference TRBV18 and TRBJ2-2, is NAGVMQNPRHLVRRRGQEARLRCSPMKGHSHVYWYRQLPEEGLKFMVYLQKENIIDESGMPKERFSAEFPKEGPSILRIQQVVRGDSAAYFCASSPKGQENTGELFFGEGSRLTVL.

The V call is TRBV18, the J call TRBJ2-7; D is uncertain. The CDR3 is 15 amino acids. Trimming shortened V by 1 base and J by 2 bases, and 12 bases separated the two germline ends. The germline V gene has CDR1 KGHSH and CDR2 LQKENI. The CDR3 sequence is CASSPRNQVPYEQYF. As DNA, the CDR3 is TGTGCCAGCTCACCACGTAACCAAGTACCCTACGAGCAGTACTTC.

The CDR3 DNA sequence: TGTGCCAGCAGCCATAGGGGCGCAATCTCTGGAAACACCATATATTTT. It encodes CASSHRGAISGNTIYF. The chain recombines TRBV5-6 with TRBJ1-3; D might be TRBD1 (5 bases). Per germline, CDR1 SGHDT and CDR2 YYEEEE. This CDR3 spans 16 amino acids. Trimming took 4 bases from V and 0 from J, leaving 14 bases between them.

The rearrangement links TRBV5-1 to TRBJ1-1; D unclear. The CDR3 contains 11 residues. With 0 bases removed from V and 9 bases from J, the gap between germline ends came to 6 bases. Germline V gives CDR1 SGHRS, CDR2 YFSETQ. The CDR3 DNA follows: TGCGCCAGCAGCTTGGACTGGAAAGCTTTCTTT. Encoded protein: CASSLDWKAFF.

The rearrangement joins TRBV5-1 to TRBJ1-6; D not resolved. V shed 0 bases and J shed 7 bases, with 11 bases lying between them. The germline V gene encodes CDR1 SGHRS and CDR2 YFSETQ. The length of the CDR3 is 15 residues. The CDR3 region has the DNA TGCGCCAGCAGCTTGGACAGAATTCCGAATTCACCCCTCCACTTT. The encoded protein is CASSLDRIPNSPLHF.

This rearrangement joins TRBV9 to TRBJ2-7; 12 bases map to TRBD2. This CDR3 contains 14 residues. The germline CDR1 and CDR2 sequences are SGDLS and YYNGEE. The V gene end was trimmed by 4 bases and the J gene end by 6 bases; junction bases not matched to a gene: 5. CDR3: CASSRLAGAGEQYF. CDR3 DNA sequence: TGTGCCAGCAGCCGACTAGCGGGAGCGGGCGAGCAGTACTTC.

The J gene is TRBJ2-1, the V gene TRBV18; TRBD1 might be the D (5 bases). From germline, CDR1 is KGHSH and CDR2 LQKENI. Trimming took 6 bases from V and 3 from J, leaving 18 bases between them. This CDR3 comprises 16 residues. CDR3 in amino acids: CASSDQQGLGYNEQFF. For the CDR3, the DNA is TGTGCCAGCTCGGACCAGCAGGGCTTAGGCTACAATGAGCAGTTCTTC.

This chain connects TRBV7-3 to TRBJ1-1, with D maybe TRBD1 (5 bases). Per germline, CDR1 SGHTA and CDR2 FQGTGA. V shed 5 bases and J shed 5 bases, with 15 bases lying between them. CDR3 size: 14 residues. The CDR3 here is CASSPSAGRTEAFF. In DNA form, the CDR3 reads TGTGCCAGCAGCCCTAGCGCAGGGAGGACTGAAGCTTTCTTT. Full variable domain (remainder filled in from reference TRBV7-3 and TRBJ1-1): GAGVSQTPSNKVTEKGKYVELRCDPISGHTALYWYRQSLGQGPEFLIYFQGTGAADDSGLPNDRFFAVRPEGSVSTLKIQRTERGDSAVYLCASSPSAGRTEAFFGQGTRLTVV.

V gene TRBV5-1 combines with J gene TRBJ2-2, with unresolved D. The CDR3 covers 16 residues. CDR1 SGHRS and CDR2 YFSETQ come from the germline V gene. V was cut by 0 bases and J by 5 bases, with 14 bases left in between. The CDR3 region has the DNA TGCGCCAGCAGCTTGGGGGGTTCGCCGGGTACCGGGGAGCTGTTTTTT. This codes for CASSLGGSPGTGELFF.